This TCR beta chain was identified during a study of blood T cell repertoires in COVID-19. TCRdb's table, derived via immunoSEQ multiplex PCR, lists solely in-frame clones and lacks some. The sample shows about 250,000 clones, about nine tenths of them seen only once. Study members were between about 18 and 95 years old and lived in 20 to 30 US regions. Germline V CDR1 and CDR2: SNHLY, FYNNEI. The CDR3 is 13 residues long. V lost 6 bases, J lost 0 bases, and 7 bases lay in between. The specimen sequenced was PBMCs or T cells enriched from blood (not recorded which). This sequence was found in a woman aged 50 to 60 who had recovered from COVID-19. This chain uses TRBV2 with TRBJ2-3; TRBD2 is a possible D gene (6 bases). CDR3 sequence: CASRRDSTDTQYF. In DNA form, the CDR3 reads TGTGCCAGCAGGCGGGACAGCACAGATACGCAGTATTTT.